These T cell receptor beta chains were read from a single sample in a study of shared clonotypes between healthy human individuals. TCRdb's copy holds only in-frame clones and misses some; the assay was immunoSEQ multiplex PCR. Among about 110,000 clones listed, less than 80% were seen once. The material sequenced was memory CD8+ T cells sorted from blood. The receptors derive from a woman in her 30s in good health. Both conserved end residues are part of each CDR3. Fields, in order: J gene, D gene, V gene, clone size, CDR3 DNA, CDR3 protein. D genes are given only for firm matches. Rows may omit the clone size; those that give it use once, few, many or a size class.

>TRBJ2-7|TRBD2|TRBV30|-
TGTGCCTGGAGTGTACGTCCTAGCGGGGACTACGAGCAGTACTTC
CAWSVRPSGDYEQYF
>TRBJ1-4|-|TRBV28|-
TGTGCCAGCCGGCAGGGCCGCCCTAATGAAAAACTGTTTTTT
CASRQGRPNEKLFF
>TRBJ2-1|TRBD1|TRBV19|-
TGTGCCAGTAACCCGACAGGGGACGGTGAGCAGTTCTTC
CASNPTGDGEQFF
>TRBJ2-1|-|TRBV20-1|-
TGCAGTGCCAATTACTACAATGAGCAGTTCTTC
CSANYYNEQFF
>TRBJ1-2|-|TRBV27|-
TGTGCCAGCAGTATGGGGGGCTATGGCTACACCTTC
CASSMGGYGYTF
>TRBJ2-1|-|TRBV4-1|-
TGCGCCAGCAGCCAACGCCTAGGGTACAATGAGCAGTTCTTC
CASSQRLGYNEQFF
>TRBJ2-1|TRBD2|TRBV29-1|once
TGCAGCGCCCGAGCGGGGGGCGAGAATGAGCAGTTCTTC
CSARAGGENEQFF
>TRBJ2-1|-|TRBV19|-
TGTGCCAGTAGTTTAACTGGCTACAATGAGCAGTTCTTC
CASSLTGYNEQFF
>TRBJ2-1|-|TRBV25-1|many
TGTGCCAGCAGTGACCCCAGGGGAAGTAGCAATGAGCAGTTCTTC
CASSDPRGSSNEQFF
>TRBJ1-4|-|TRBV7-9|-
TGTGCCAGCAGCTTAAAGTCCATGGGGGGGAATGAAAAACTGTTTTTT
CASSLKSMGGNEKLFF
>TRBJ1-2|-|TRBV6-5|few
TGTGCCAGCAGTTACGCCGGGGGTTTTGGTGGCTACACCTTC
CASSYAGGFGGYTF
>TRBJ2-2|TRBD1|TRBV25-1|-
TGTGCCAGCAGTGAGGCTGGACAGGGGGCCAACACCGGGGAGCTGTTTTTT
CASSEAGQGANTGELFF
>TRBJ2-2|TRBD2|TRBV28|many
TGTGCCAGCAGTTTCCTAGCGGGCCACACCGGGGAGCTGTTTTTT
CASSFLAGHTGELFF
>TRBJ2-7|TRBD1|TRBV5-1|-
TGCGCCAGCAGCTATGGGCGGGACAGGGGGCACGAGCAGTACTTC
CASSYGRDRGHEQYF
>TRBJ2-7|TRBD2|TRBV7-9|-
TGTGCCAGCAGCTGGGGACTAGCGGGAGGGCCGACCTACGAGCAGTACTTC
CASSWGLAGGPTYEQYF
>TRBJ2-1|-|TRBV29-1|-
TGCAGCGTCCACCTTACTGGCGGTAAATACAATGAGCAGTTCTTC
CSVHLTGGKYNEQFF
>TRBJ2-2|-|TRBV16|-
TGTGCCAGCAGCCAAGGTTCCGGGACCGGGGAGCTGTTTTTT
CASSQGSGTGELFF
>TRBJ2-7|TRBD2|TRBV5-1|-
TGCGCCAGCAGCTTGGAGGTGAATTTCGGGGGGGTATACTACGAGCAGTACTTC
CASSLEVNFGGVYYEQYF
>TRBJ1-1|-|TRBV19|-
TGTGCCAGTAGTATAGATCCCCAGCTCCGGGCGGAAGCTTTCTTT
CASSIDPQLRAEAFF
>TRBJ2-3|TRBD1|TRBV4-2|many
TGTGCCAGCAGCCCGCGGACAGGGGACACAGATACGCAGTATTTT
CASSPRTGDTDTQYF
>TRBJ1-1|TRBD1|TRBV27|few
TGTGCCAGCAGTTTGTACAGGGGTGGGACTGAAGCTTTCTTT
CASSLYRGGTEAFF
>TRBJ2-5|-|TRBV28|-
TGTGCCAGCAGGAGGATAGGGGCAGGTCAAGAGACCCAGTACTTC
CASRRIGAGQETQYF